This T cell receptor (beta chain) was documented in a study of T-cell memory formation after mild COVID-19. TCRdb re-derived calls from the 5' RACE reads in MiXCR, one entry per CDR3 protein. The table lists 250,000 to 400,000 distinct CDR3 sequences, more than 13% of them singletons. V was trimmed by 7 bases and J by 9 bases, leaving 18 bases between them. CDR1 is SQVTM, CDR2 ANQGSEA, per germline. The CDR3 covers 12 residues. A few counts support this clonotype. Sequenced: PBMCs or a T cell subset sorted from them (not recorded which). This TCR came from a man in his late teens or twenties who had mild COVID-19 (a few samples of this study predate the infection). Cell type and time point are not known. V is TRBV29-1 and J is TRBJ2-5, with D unclear. CDR3 protein: CSASSGDGAQYF. CDR3 DNA sequence: TGCAGCGCCAGTAGTGGCGATGGGGCCCAGTACTTC. Full variable domain (rest looked up from reference TRBV29-1 and TRBJ2-5): SAVISQKPSRDICQRGTSLTIQCQVDSQVTMMFWYRQQPGQSLTLIATANQGSEATYESGFVIDKFPISRPNLTFSTLTVSNMSPEDSSIYLCSASSGDGAQYFGPGTRLLVL.